This T cell receptor beta chain was captured in a study of T cell responses to AZD1222 COVID-19 vaccine (dated by TCRdb to about 2021). Some background on the complete study: A total of under 250 trial participants underwent TCR sequencing, of whom about 210 had received two doses of AZD1222 and around 25 had received two doses of the MenACWY control vaccine. Trial participants were enrolled by age into 18-55, 56-69 and 70-plus year subgroups, with roughly 160, 29 and 62 TCR-sequenced participants respectively.

The sample's time point label, in plain terms: about 28 days (+/-7) after the second vaccine dose. Explained via the paper, the treatment or condition label denotes: meningococcal conjugate vaccine given as trial control. The vaccinee samples were drawn from two UK trials, COV001 and COV002, one of which was a single-blind randomized controlled phase 2/3 trial testing AZD1222 (ChAdOx1 nCoV-19) in healthy adults. For TCRbeta chain sequencing, PBMC samples were collected from trial participants at day 0 and at day 28 after the second dose. The CDR3 regions of human TCRbeta chains were analyzed by immunosequencing. As for how the authors treated the data: TCRs in the repertoires were matched against a reference library of SARS-CoV-2-specific TCRs that had been generated with the MIRA antigen-specificity platform. Breadth was defined as the fraction of unique TCRs that were SARS-CoV-2-associated. Depth was defined as the fraction of total T cells that were SARS-CoV-2-associated. Using the MIRA data, each spike-specific TCR was assigned both to the spike region to which the TCR was reactive and to a CD4 or CD8 class. Log10-transformed breadth and depth values were compared by one-way ANOVA with Sidak's multiple comparisons tests. Drawn from immuneACCESS, this table holds only the in-frame rearrangements with V and J called that TCRdb kept. Clones are partly lost; checked studies trace under half to an unresolved V gene and leave the rest unexplained. From that table come the V and J calls and clone size; the DNA was used to work out D and trimming. Across this sample there are around 140,000 clones, with around 85% seen only once. The ten largest clones capture roughly 8.7% of the sample.

The CDR3 sequence holds 8 residues, the cysteine and valine included. Only the CDR3 DNA stays, 24 bases, in frame from base 1. Comment on this clone: It has no known antigen specificity. Base qualities are missing; no much larger clone stands one base away.

The research as a whole found: Only five or six AZD1222 recipients were SARS-CoV-2 seropositive at baseline, limiting conclusions about previously exposed vaccinees. Most participants were white British and females outnumbered males, and the authors suggested that clonal diversity may have been underestimated. Because no day 14 peak-response samples were available, the repertoires could be characterized only after the peak T cell response. Nearly half of unique spike-specific TCRs reportedly recognized epitopes outside regions mutated in the B.1.351 and B.1.1.7 variants. In the small 56-69-year group, the increase in depth fell short of significance, most likely because of low power. CD4 TCRs associated with the vaccine covered the entire spike protein, and the dominant responses were in regions 160-218 and 743-854. A significant rise in spike-specific TCR breadth and depth was observed after two AZD1222 doses relative to day 0 and relative to MenACWY recipients.

Sequencing was performed on peripheral blood, taken 28 days after the second dose of the MenACWY control vaccine. The receptor was isolated from an adult who received the MenACWY meningococcal vaccine as a control. The sequence links TRBV23-1 to TRBJ2-7; the D segment might be TRBD1 or TRBD2, since each matches 5 bases. TRBV23-1 counts as an open reading frame of uncertain function. The DNA is TGCGCCGTCCGGGACCCAGACGTC. Its protein is CAVRDPDV.